This T cell receptor (beta chain) was found in a study of shared clonotypes between healthy human individuals. CD8 cells regarded as naive lacked CD45RO, were positively chosen for CCR7, and omitted terminally differentiated effector memory CD45RA+ cells. The CDR3 extends over 12 amino acids. Between the trimmed V and J ends, which lost 2 bases and 3 bases, there was a span of 2 bases. The germline CDR1 and CDR2 sequences are MRHNA and SNTAGT. TCRdb keeps only in-frame clones here, not all; method: immunoSEQ multiplex PCR. The sample includes nearly 2 million clones, approximately 94% of them seen just once.

Sample: naive CD8+ T cells sorted from blood. The sequence was collected from a man aged 18-30 years in good health. The chain carries TRBV6-4 and TRBJ2-1; D remains ambiguous. CDR3 residues: CASSDHYNEQFF. The DNA for the CDR3 is TGTGCCAGCAGTGACCACTACAATGAGCAGTTCTTC.